The present T cell receptor (beta chain) was sequenced within a study of radiotherapy plus CTLA-4 blockade in lung cancer (dated by TCRdb to between 2017 and 2018). In terms of the full investigation: Objective responses were observed in 15% to 20% of enrolled patients, and disease control was achieved in roughly 29%.

The research as a whole found: The strongest predictors of response were reported to be early dynamic shifts in blood T cell clones along with a rise in serum interferon-beta following radiation. TCR clones derived from tumors expanded in peripheral blood after treatment with radiotherapy and ipilimumab.

Libraries were constructed by the immunoSEQ multiplex PCR assay. Entries here come from immuneACCESS through TCRdb and include only in-frame sequences with V and J called. Some clones fail to appear in such tables; in the studies checked, an unresolved V gene covers under half of the shortfall, and the cause of the remainder is unknown. A total of fewer than 40,000 clones appear in this sample, approximately 75% of them only once. 23% of the sample goes to the ten largest clones. Focal radiation therapy combined with CTLA-4 blockade (ipilimumab) was tested in patients with chemo-refractory metastatic non-small-cell lung cancer. This clone was observed a handful of times. Its antigen is still unknown. No base quality information exists; no much larger clone differs at one position. Sequencing used peripheral blood, obtained from a patient treated with radiotherapy plus ipilimumab. This clonotype was sampled from a human donor with non-small cell lung cancer that progressed on radiotherapy plus ipilimumab.

The CDR3 has the sequence CASSPGLAGTIQETQYF. The sequenced DNA is TGTGCCAGCAGCCCGGGACTAGCGGGGACGATACAAGAGACCCAGTACTTC. The chain was built from TRBV7-3 and TRBJ2-5; TRBD2 lines up with 13 middle nucleotides. CDR1 and CDR2 were assigned from the germline V gene as SGHTA and FQGTGA. Compared with germline, V lacks 5 bases and J lacks 2 bases; bases without a gene match: 8. The CDR3, cysteine through phenylalanine, is 17 amino acids long. Only the CDR3 portion is preserved as DNA: 51 bases, with reading frame beginning at the first base. When the CDR3 is completed using the reference TRBV7-3 and TRBJ2-5 genes on either side, the full variable domain is GAGVSQTPSNKVTEKGKYVELRCDPISGHTALYWYRQSLGQGPEFLIYFQGTGAADDSGLPNDRFFAVRPEGSVSTLKIQRTERGDSAVYLCASSPGLAGTIQETQYFGPGTRLLVL.